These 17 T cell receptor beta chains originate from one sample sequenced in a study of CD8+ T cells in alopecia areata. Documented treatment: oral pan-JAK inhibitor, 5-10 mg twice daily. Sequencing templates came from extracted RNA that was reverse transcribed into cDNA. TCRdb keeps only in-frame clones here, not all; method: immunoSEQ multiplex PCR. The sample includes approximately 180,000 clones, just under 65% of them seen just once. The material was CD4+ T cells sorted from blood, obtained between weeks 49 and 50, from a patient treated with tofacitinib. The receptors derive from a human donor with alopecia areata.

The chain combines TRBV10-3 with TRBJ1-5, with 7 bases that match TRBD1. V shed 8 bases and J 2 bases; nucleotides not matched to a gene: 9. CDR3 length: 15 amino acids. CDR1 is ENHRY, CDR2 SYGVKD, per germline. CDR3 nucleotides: TGTGCCATCGGAGTCGGGACAGCAGGCAATCAGCCCCAGCATTTT. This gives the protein CAIGVGTAGNQPQHF.

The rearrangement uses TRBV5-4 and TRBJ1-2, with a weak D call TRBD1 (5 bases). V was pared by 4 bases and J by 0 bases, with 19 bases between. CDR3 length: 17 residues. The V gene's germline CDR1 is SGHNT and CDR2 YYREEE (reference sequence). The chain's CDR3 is CASSKKGQGRPNYGYTF. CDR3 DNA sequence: TGTGCCAGCAGCAAAAAGGGGCAGGGAAGACCTAACTATGGCTACACCTTC.

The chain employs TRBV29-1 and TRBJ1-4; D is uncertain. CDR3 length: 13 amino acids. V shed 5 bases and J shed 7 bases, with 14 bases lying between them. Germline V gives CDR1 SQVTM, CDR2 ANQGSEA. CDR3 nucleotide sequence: TGCAGCGTTCCTAGGGTGGGTAGTGAAAAACTGTTTTTT. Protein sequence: CSVPRVGSEKLFF.

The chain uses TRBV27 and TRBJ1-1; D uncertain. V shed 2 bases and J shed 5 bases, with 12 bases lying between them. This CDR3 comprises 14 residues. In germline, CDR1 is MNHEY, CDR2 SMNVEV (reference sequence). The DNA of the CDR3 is TGTGCCAGCAGTTTAGTTGGGGATGGGACTGAAGCTTTCTTT. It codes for CASSLVGDGTEAFF.

CDR3 coding DNA: TGCGCCAGCAGCCAAGGCTCGGGTCTCTTCTACGAGCAGTACTTC. Translating gives CASSQGSGLFYEQYF. The gene calls are TRBV4-3 and TRBJ2-7; no clear D. This CDR3 region has 15 residues. Per the germline V gene, CDR1 is LGHNA and CDR2 is YSLEER. The ends were cut back, 1 base at V and 3 bases at J, with 13 bases in the middle.

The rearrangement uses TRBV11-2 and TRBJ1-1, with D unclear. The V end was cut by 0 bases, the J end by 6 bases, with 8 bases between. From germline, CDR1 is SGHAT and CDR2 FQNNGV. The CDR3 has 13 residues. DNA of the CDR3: TGTGCCAGCAGCTTAGATCCGGCTTCTGAAGCTTTCTTT. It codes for CASSLDPASEAFF.

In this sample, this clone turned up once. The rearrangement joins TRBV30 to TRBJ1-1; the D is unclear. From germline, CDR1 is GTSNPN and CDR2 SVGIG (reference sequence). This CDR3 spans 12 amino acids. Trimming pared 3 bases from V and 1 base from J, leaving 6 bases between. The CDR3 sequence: CAWRPQNTEAFF. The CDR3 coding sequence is TGTGCCTGGAGACCTCAGAACACTGAAGCTTTCTTT.

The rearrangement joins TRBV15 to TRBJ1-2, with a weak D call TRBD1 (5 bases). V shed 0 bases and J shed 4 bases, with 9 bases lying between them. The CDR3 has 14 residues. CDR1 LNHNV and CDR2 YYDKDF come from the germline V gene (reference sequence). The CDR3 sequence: CATSRETGPYGYTF. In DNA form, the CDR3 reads TGTGCCACCAGCAGAGAGACGGGACCCTATGGCTACACCTTC.

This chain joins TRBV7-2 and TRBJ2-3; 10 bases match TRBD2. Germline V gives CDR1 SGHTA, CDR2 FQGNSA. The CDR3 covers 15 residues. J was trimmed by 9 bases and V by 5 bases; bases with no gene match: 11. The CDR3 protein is CASSLEAGGLGTQYF. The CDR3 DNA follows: TGTGCCAGCAGCCTTGAAGCGGGGGGGCTGGGGACGCAGTATTTT.

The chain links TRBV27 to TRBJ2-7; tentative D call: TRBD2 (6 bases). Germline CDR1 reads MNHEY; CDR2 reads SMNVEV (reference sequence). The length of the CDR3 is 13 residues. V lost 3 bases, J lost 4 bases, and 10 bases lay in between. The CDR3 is CASSFRETYEQYF. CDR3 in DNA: TGTGCCAGCAGTTTCCGGGAGACATACGAGCAGTACTTC.

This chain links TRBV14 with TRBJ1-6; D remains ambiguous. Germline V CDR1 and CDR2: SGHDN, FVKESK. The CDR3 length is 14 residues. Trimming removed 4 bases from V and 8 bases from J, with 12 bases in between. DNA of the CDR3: TGTGCCAGCAGCCCGCGGGTAGACCATTCACCCCTCCACTTT. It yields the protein CASSPRVDHSPLHF.

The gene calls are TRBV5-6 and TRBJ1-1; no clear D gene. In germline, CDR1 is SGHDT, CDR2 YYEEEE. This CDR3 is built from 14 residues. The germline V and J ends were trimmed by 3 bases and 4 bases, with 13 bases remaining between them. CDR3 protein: CASSSASRRTEAFF. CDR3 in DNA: TGTGCCAGCAGCTCGGCTTCACGGCGCACTGAAGCTTTCTTT.

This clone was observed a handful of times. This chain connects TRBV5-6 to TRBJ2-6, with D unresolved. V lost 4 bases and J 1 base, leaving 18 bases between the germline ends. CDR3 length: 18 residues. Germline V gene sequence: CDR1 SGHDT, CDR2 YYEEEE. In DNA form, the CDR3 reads TGTGCCAGCAGCCCGGATGCCAGGTGGCGGTCTGGGGCCAACGTCCTGACTTTC. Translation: CASSPDARWRSGANVLTF.

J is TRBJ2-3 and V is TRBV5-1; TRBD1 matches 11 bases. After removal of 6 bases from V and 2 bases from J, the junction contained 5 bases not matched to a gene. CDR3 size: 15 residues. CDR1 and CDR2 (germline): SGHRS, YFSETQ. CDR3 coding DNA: TGCGCCAGCAACTTTGGACAGGGGGCCACAGATACGCAGTATTTT. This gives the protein CASNFGQGATDTQYF. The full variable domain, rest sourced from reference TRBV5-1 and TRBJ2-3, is KAGVTQTPRYLIKTRGQQVTLSCSPISGHRSVSWYQQTPGQGLQFLFEYFSETQRNKGNFPGRFSGRQFSNSRSEMNVSTLELGDSALYLCASNFGQGATDTQYFGPGTRLTVL.

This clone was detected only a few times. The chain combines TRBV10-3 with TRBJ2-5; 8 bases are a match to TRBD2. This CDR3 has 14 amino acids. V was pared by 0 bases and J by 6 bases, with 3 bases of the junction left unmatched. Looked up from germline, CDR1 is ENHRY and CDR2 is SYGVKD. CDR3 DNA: TGTGCCATCAGTGAGTCGGTAGCGGGAAAGACCCAGTACTTC. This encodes CAISESVAGKTQYF.

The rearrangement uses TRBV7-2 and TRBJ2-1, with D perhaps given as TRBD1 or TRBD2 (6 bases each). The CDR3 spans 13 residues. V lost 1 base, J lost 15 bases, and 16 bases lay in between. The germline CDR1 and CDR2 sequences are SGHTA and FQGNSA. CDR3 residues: CASSLEVGGFRFF. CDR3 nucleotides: TGTGCCAGCAGCTTAGAGGTCGGGGGCTTTCGGTTCTTC. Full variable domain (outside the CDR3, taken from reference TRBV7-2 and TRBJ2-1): GAGVSQSPSNKVTEKGKDVELRCDPISGHTALYWYRQSLGQGLEFLIYFQGNSAPDKSGLPSDRFSAERTGGSVSTLTIQRTQQEDSAVYLCASSLEVGGFRFFGPGTRLTVL.

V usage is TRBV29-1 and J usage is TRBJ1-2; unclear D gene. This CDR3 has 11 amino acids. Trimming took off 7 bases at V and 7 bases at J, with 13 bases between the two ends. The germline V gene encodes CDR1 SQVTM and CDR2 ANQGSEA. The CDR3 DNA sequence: TGCAGCGCTGCGGCGTACTCTGGCTACACCTTC. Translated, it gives CSAAAYSGYTF.